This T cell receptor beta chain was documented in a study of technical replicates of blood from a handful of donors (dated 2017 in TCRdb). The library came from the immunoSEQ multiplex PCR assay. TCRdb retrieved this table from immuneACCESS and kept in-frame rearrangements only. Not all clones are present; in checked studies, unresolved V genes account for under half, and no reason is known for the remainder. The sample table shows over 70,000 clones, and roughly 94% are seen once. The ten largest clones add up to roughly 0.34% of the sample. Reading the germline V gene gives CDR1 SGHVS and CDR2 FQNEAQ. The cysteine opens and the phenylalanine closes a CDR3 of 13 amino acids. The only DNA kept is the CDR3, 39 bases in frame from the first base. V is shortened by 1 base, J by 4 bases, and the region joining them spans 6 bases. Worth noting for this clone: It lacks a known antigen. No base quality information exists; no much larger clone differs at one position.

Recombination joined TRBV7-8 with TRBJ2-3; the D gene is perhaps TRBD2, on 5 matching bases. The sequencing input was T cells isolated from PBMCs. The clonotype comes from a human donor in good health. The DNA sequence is TGTGCCAGCAGCTTAGAGGAGGCAGATACGCAGTATTTT. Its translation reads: CASSLEEADTQYF. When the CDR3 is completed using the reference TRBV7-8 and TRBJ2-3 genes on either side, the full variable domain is GAGVSQSPRYKVAKRGQDVALRCDPISGHVSLFWYQQALGQGPEFLTYFQNEAQLDKSGLPSDRFFAERPEGSVSTLKIQRTQQEDSAVYLCASSLEEADTQYFGPGTRLTVL.